This T cell receptor beta chain was identified during a study of blood T cell repertoires in COVID-19. Across the study: COVID-19 samples, acute and convalescent, were from the United States, Italy and Spain.

The germline V gene has CDR1 SGHTA and CDR2 FQGTGA. Trimming cost V 4 bases and J 4 bases; bases outside gene matches: 8. The CDR3 contains 16 residues. Only in-frame clones appear in the TCRdb table, and some are missing; sequencing was by immunoSEQ multiplex PCR. The data hold some 200,000 clones, with about 87% observed a single time. V usage is TRBV7-3 and J usage is TRBJ2-7; 12 positions agree with TRBD2. The receptor comes from a woman aged 70-85 years with COVID-19, enrolled during active disease. The sequencing input was peripheral blood. DNA for the CDR3: TGTGCCAGCAGCTCATTCCTAGCGGGAGGGAGATACGAGCAGTACTTC. Translation: CASSSFLAGGRYEQYF. The variable domain in full, completed from reference TRBV7-3 and TRBJ2-7, reads GAGVSQTPSNKVTEKGKYVELRCDPISGHTALYWYRQSLGQGPEFLIYFQGTGAADDSGLPNDRFFAVRPEGSVSTLKIQRTERGDSAVYLCASSSFLAGGRYEQYFGPGTRLTVT.